The rows below give T cell receptor beta chains drawn from one sample of a study of low-dose radiotherapy and immunotherapy resistance in tumors. TCRdb re-called the reads with MiXCR, one entry per CDR3 protein. The data show around 58,000 distinct CDR3 sequences, with around 23% seen just once and less than 7.5% held by the top ten. The material was PBMCs, obtained after low-dose radiotherapy plus immunotherapy. Receptors were obtained from a male donor with prostate cancer. Both conserved end residues are trimmed from each CDR3. Fields, in order: CDR3 protein, V gene, CDR3 length, D gene. The D gene is left open where the match is weak.

CDR3 protein: ASSGTGGNQPQH
V gene: TRBV6-2/TRBV6-3
CDR3 length: 12
D gene: TRBD1

CDR3 protein: ASSQGGYEQY
V gene: TRBV4-2
CDR3 length: 10
D gene: -

CDR3 protein: AWSRLAGGQQDTQY
V gene: TRBV30
CDR3 length: 14
D gene: TRBD2

CDR3 protein: ATRLHRGSTDTQY
V gene: TRBV24-1
CDR3 length: 13
D gene: TRBD1

CDR3 protein: ASSYRVQAEPDTQY
V gene: TRBV7-8
CDR3 length: 14
D gene: -

CDR3 protein: ASSRDMNTEAF
V gene: TRBV7-3
CDR3 length: 11
D gene: -

CDR3 protein: SARPSTGAVNQPQH
V gene: TRBV20-1
CDR3 length: 14
D gene: TRBD1

CDR3 protein: SVKAGGSRTEAF
V gene: TRBV29-1
CDR3 length: 12
D gene: -

CDR3 protein: ASSLPGDEQF
V gene: TRBV5-1
CDR3 length: 10
D gene: -

CDR3 protein: ASSPGTGMETQY
V gene: TRBV18
CDR3 length: 12
D gene: -

CDR3 protein: SVLDYPGYT
V gene: TRBV20-1
CDR3 length: 9
D gene: -

CDR3 protein: ASSQDRTSGGAWNTGELF
V gene: TRBV4-1
CDR3 length: 18
D gene: TRBD2

CDR3 protein: ASSQRATDTQY
V gene: TRBV6-2/TRBV6-3
CDR3 length: 11
D gene: -

CDR3 protein: SVRDRTDTQY
V gene: TRBV20-1
CDR3 length: 10
D gene: -

CDR3 protein: ASSDSYSTTDTQY
V gene: TRBV6-4
CDR3 length: 13
D gene: -

CDR3 protein: SVADSLIGETQY
V gene: TRBV29-1
CDR3 length: 12
D gene: -

CDR3 protein: ASSFRGANEQY
V gene: TRBV12-3/TRBV12-4
CDR3 length: 11
D gene: -

CDR3 protein: ASSQDVVAGSTDTQY
V gene: TRBV4-3
CDR3 length: 15
D gene: TRBD2

CDR3 protein: SARGATSGSSRYEQY
V gene: TRBV20-1
CDR3 length: 15
D gene: TRBD2

CDR3 protein: SGAPNGRHEQY
V gene: TRBV20-1
CDR3 length: 11
D gene: -

CDR3 protein: ATCPEWAGNTEAF
V gene: TRBV10-3
CDR3 length: 13
D gene: -

CDR3 protein: SGKAGGFSTDTQY
V gene: TRBV20-1
CDR3 length: 13
D gene: TRBD2

CDR3 protein: SARSTKGTPYEQY
V gene: TRBV20-1
CDR3 length: 13
D gene: -

CDR3 protein: ASRSITGGEQY
V gene: TRBV5-1
CDR3 length: 11
D gene: TRBD1

CDR3 protein: AISGAPENYGYT
V gene: TRBV10-3
CDR3 length: 12
D gene: -

CDR3 protein: AIKGEPPVGYGYT
V gene: TRBV10-3
CDR3 length: 13
D gene: -

CDR3 protein: ATSQGGMGETQY
V gene: TRBV24-1
CDR3 length: 12
D gene: -